This entry describes one T cell receptor beta chain. Amplification of TCR alpha and beta CDR3 regions from RNA used iRepertoire nested multiplex PCR. TCRdb processed the multiplex PCR reads anew with MiXCR; each CDR3 protein has one entry. The sample holds tens of thousands of distinct CDR3 sequences, about 25% seen once. Germline CDR1 is SGHNT and CDR2 is YYREEE (reference sequence). V was cut by 5 bases and J by 5 bases, with 10 bases left in between. The CDR3 length is 12 residues. The source of the sample is a study of glioma-infiltrating T cells. The V gene is TRBV5-4, the J gene TRBJ1-1; D is undetermined. This TCR came from a human donor with low-grade glioma or glioblastoma, undergoing nonglioma brain surgery, or in good health (not recorded which). What was sequenced was glioma tissue, nonneoplastic brain tissue, or PBMCs (not recorded which). CDR3 residues: CASSLQRTEAFF. The CDR3 nucleotides read TGTGCCAGCAGTTTACAGAGGACTGAAGCTTTCTTT.